Below are 23 T cell receptor beta chains sequenced from a single sample in a study of shared clonotypes between healthy human individuals. Positive CCR7 selection of CD45RO-negative cells yielded the naive CD8 cells, and terminally differentiated effector memory CD45RA+ cells were excluded. TCRdb's table, derived via immunoSEQ multiplex PCR, lists solely in-frame clones and lacks some. Of over 2 million clones listed, approximately 95% were seen once; the top ten hold 0.9% to 1.3%. The sequenced sample consisted of naive CD8+ T cells sorted from blood. The origin of the receptors is a man aged 18 to 35 in good health.

The rearrangement links TRBV7-8 to TRBJ2-7, with 10 bases fitting TRBD1. The CDR3 covers 15 residues. CDR1 is SGHVS, CDR2 FQNEAQ, per germline. The ends lost 5 bases at V and 7 bases at J; junction bases unmatched: 11. The CDR3 sequence is CASSDRGQGFREQYF. The DNA for the CDR3 is TGTGCCAGCAGCGACAGGGGGCAGGGGTTTAGGGAGCAGTACTTC.

Note on this clone: Other DNA sequences in the sample encode the same CDR3. CDR3 amino acids: CASSLGLAGSYEQYF. CDR3 DNA: TGCGCCAGCAGCCTCGGACTAGCGGGTTCCTACGAGCAGTACTTC. This chain links TRBV4-1 with TRBJ2-7; 11 bases agree with TRBD2. V shed 4 bases, J shed 1 base, and the junction held 3 bases outside the gene matches. There are 15 residues in the CDR3. Looked up from germline, CDR1 is MGHRA and CDR2 is YSYEKL.

Regarding this clone: The sample carries other DNA sequences with the same CDR3. This chain connects TRBV5-1 to TRBJ2-7; D gene ambiguous. In germline, CDR1 is SGHRS, CDR2 YFSETQ. The CDR3 spans 14 residues. Trimming cost V 0 bases and J 2 bases, with 9 bases left between them. As DNA, the CDR3 is TGCGCCAGCAGCTTGGCGGCAGGCGCCTACGAGCAGTACTTC. Translation gives CASSLAAGAYEQYF.

The chain employs TRBV18 and TRBJ2-7, with D perhaps TRBD1 (6 bases). Germline V gene sequence: CDR1 KGHSH, CDR2 LQKENI. There are 14 residues in the CDR3. The V gene lost 3 bases and the J gene lost 2 bases, with 11 bases spanning the gap. CDR3 DNA sequence: TGTGCCAGCTCACCTGACAGGCTAGCCTACGAGCAGTACTTC. This gives the protein CASSPDRLAYEQYF.

About this clone: The same CDR3 can be traced to other DNA sequences in this sample. The chain links TRBV6-5 to TRBJ1-1; the D is unclear. CDR1 is MNHEY, CDR2 SVGAGI, per germline. Trimming pared 2 bases from V and 7 bases from J, leaving 11 bases between. The CDR3 runs 13 residues. The CDR3 coding sequence is TGTGCCAGCAGTTACGCCGAGGGAGGTGAAGCTTTCTTT. This codes for CASSYAEGGEAFF.

This chain uses TRBV7-8 with TRBJ2-7; D might be TRBD2 (5 bases). The germline V and J ends were trimmed by 1 base and 3 bases, with 10 bases remaining between them. The CDR3 has 14 residues. From germline, CDR1 is SGHVS and CDR2 FQNEAQ. The DNA for the CDR3 is TGTGCCAGCAGCTTAGTGGTCACTAGCTACGAGCAGTACTTC. Its translation is CASSLVVTSYEQYF.

V and J are TRBV25-1 and TRBJ2-3; D ambiguous. Trimming took off 1 base at V and 0 bases at J, with 11 bases between the two ends. Germline V gene sequence: CDR1 MGHDK, CDR2 SYGVNS. The CDR3 spans 16 residues. The CDR3 coding sequence is TGTGCCAGCAGTGAATTTCAGGCGACTAGCACAGATACGCAGTATTTT. Translated, it gives CASSEFQATSTDTQYF.

The chain couples TRBV5-4 to TRBJ1-1; D gene uncertain. The germline gives CDR1 SGHNT, CDR2 YYREEE (reference sequence). This CDR3 has 15 residues. V shed 3 bases and J shed 5 bases, with 17 bases lying between them. In DNA form, the CDR3 reads TGTGCCAGCAGCTCCCCGGACCATGGTCGGACTGAAGCTTTCTTT. Translation gives CASSSPDHGRTEAFF.

The chain links TRBV5-6 to TRBJ2-5, with D perhaps matching TRBD2 (6 bases). Trimming took 6 bases from V and 2 from J, leaving 11 bases between them. CDR1 and CDR2 from the germline V gene are SGHDT and YYEEEE. The CDR3 covers 13 residues. The chain's CDR3 is CASTRDLQETQYF. CDR3 bases: TGTGCCAGCACCAGGGACTTACAAGAGACCCAGTACTTC.

The gene calls are TRBV4-3 and TRBJ1-2; the D is unclear. The CDR3 extends over 16 amino acids. Looked up from germline, CDR1 is LGHNA and CDR2 is YSLEER. Trimming shortened V by 0 bases and J by 1 base, and 12 bases separated the two germline ends. The CDR3 nucleotides read TGCGCCAGCAGCCAAGAAAGCGAGGGATTTAACTATGGCTACACCTTC. Translating it yields CASSQESEGFNYGYTF.

The chain links TRBV21-1 to TRBJ1-2. TRBV21-1 is flagged as a pseudogene. CDR3 size: 15 residues. CDR3: CASSFRASAGYGYTF. The CDR3 DNA reads TGTGCCAGCAGCTTCCGGGCCTCGGCGGGCTATGGCTACACCTTC.

The rearrangement joins TRBV27 to TRBJ2-7; D might be TRBD1 (7 bases). Germline loops: CDR1 MNHEY, CDR2 SMNVEV (reference sequence). Deletions cut 4 bases from V and 6 bases from J, with 16 bases between. CDR3 length: 14 residues. CDR3 in amino acids: CASSSLPGGSEQYF. In nucleotides, the CDR3 is TGTGCCAGCAGTTCCCTCCCAGGGGGGTCCGAGCAGTACTTC.

This CDR3 is CARWTSNTDTQYF. The CDR3 DNA reads as TGTGCCAGATGGACTAGTAACACAGATACGCAGTATTTT. The chain has TRBV2 and TRBJ2-3; TRBD2 aligns across 7 bases. Germline loops: CDR1 SNHLY, CDR2 FYNNEI. V dropped 9 bases and J dropped 2; count of bases not matched to a gene: 5. This CDR3 contains 13 residues.

The chain combines TRBV10-2 with TRBJ2-1; 11 bases agree with TRBD2. The CDR3 consists of 15 residues. Germline lookup yields CDR1 WSHSY and CDR2 SAAADI. V lost 4 bases to trimming and J lost 5 bases; unmatched junction nucleotides: 4. The CDR3 region has the DNA TGCGCCAGCAGTGCCTTAGCGGGAGGGGACAATGAGCAGTTCTTC. Translated: CASSALAGGDNEQFF.

The V call is TRBV5-6, the J call TRBJ2-7; the match to TRBD2 covers 10 bases. The CDR3 contains 16 residues. Germline CDR1 SGHDT, CDR2 YYEEEE. The trim removed 0 bases at V and 1 base at J, leaving 4 bases unmatched. In DNA form, the CDR3 reads TGTGCCAGCAGCTTGGGGCTAGCGGGAGCGTCCTACGAGCAGTACTTC. Amino acid sequence: CASSLGLAGASYEQYF. Complete variable domain (other parts from reference TRBV5-6 and TRBJ2-7): DAGVTQSPTHLIKTRGQQVTLRCSPKSGHDTVSWYQQALGQGPQFIFQYYEEEERQRGNFPDRFSGHQFPNYSSELNVNALLLGDSALYLCASSLGLAGASYEQYFGPGTRLTVT.

V usage is TRBV10-3 and J usage is TRBJ2-1; 9 bases match TRBD2. The CDR3 contains 16 residues. V trimming: 3 bases; J trimming: 4 bases; junction bases outside the gene matches: 7. CDR1 and CDR2 (germline): ENHRY, SYGVKD. CDR3 region: CAISDVSGGPYNEQFF. The DNA for the CDR3 is TGTGCCATCAGTGACGTTAGCGGGGGCCCTTACAATGAGCAGTTCTTC.

Only one count was recorded for this clone. The CDR3 DNA reads as TGTGCCAGTAGGAAAACGATACCAGACACGCCGGGACTAGATATGAATGAGCAGTTCTTC. It translates to CASRKTIPDTPGLDMNEQFF. This chain connects TRBV19 to TRBJ2-1; 8 bases are shared with TRBD2. Germline CDR1 and CDR2: LNHDA and SQIVND (reference sequence). The junction had 26 bases not matched to a gene; V was cut back by 6 bases and J by 7 bases. This CDR3 is 20 amino acids long.

The genes are TRBV28 and TRBJ2-1; D ambiguous. Per the germline V gene, CDR1 is MDHEN and CDR2 is SYDVKM. This CDR3 comprises 13 residues. Trimming pared 1 base from V and 9 bases from J, leaving 10 bases between. CDR3 sequence (DNA): TGTGCCAGCAGTTTATTGGCGCTGGCTGAGCAGTTCTTC. Encoded protein: CASSLLALAEQFF.

Of note for this clone: The identical CDR3 is also encoded by other nucleotide sequences in the sample. This sequence joins TRBV7-9 and TRBJ2-7; possible D gene TRBD1, 5 bases. Germline-derived CDR1 and CDR2 are SEHNR and FQNEAQ (reference sequence). With 4 bases removed from V and 1 base from J, the gap between germline ends came to 8 bases. CDR3 length equals 13 residues. The CDR3 region is CASSSDTSYEQYF. The CDR3 DNA sequence: TGTGCCAGCAGCTCGGACACGTCCTACGAGCAGTACTTC.

The rearrangement links TRBV28 to TRBJ2-3; D unresolved. The CDR3 extends over 17 amino acids. Germline loops: CDR1 MDHEN, CDR2 SYDVKM. Trimming stripped 4 bases from V and 3 bases from J, with 20 bases between. This CDR3 is CASSSAERLQRTDTQYF. The DNA of the CDR3 is TGTGCCAGCAGTTCCGCCGAGCGACTCCAAAGAACAGATACGCAGTATTTT.

The J gene is TRBJ1-2, the V gene TRBV6-1; no reliable D call. The length of the CDR3 is 14 residues. Germline loops: CDR1 MNHNS, CDR2 SASEGT. V dropped 3 bases and J dropped 8 bases, with 16 bases sitting between them. CDR3 in amino acids: CASSDGPFPQGYTF. The CDR3 DNA is TGTGCCAGCAGTGATGGGCCTTTCCCGCAGGGCTACACCTTC.

The chain uses TRBV7-9 and TRBJ2-2; the D gene is possibly TRBD2 (5 bases). Germline lookup yields CDR1 SEHNR and CDR2 FQNEAQ (reference sequence). Between the trimmed V and J ends, which lost 1 base and 3 bases, there was a span of 9 bases. The CDR3 runs 15 residues. The CDR3 reads CASSLDRGYTGELFF. As DNA, the CDR3 is TGTGCCAGCAGCTTAGATAGAGGGTACACCGGGGAGCTGTTTTTT.

This chain joins TRBV6-1 and TRBJ2-7, with unresolved D. The CDR3 covers 15 residues. CDR1 and CDR2 from the germline V gene are MNHNS and SASEGT. Trimming shortened V by 5 bases and J by 0 bases, and 14 bases separated the two germline ends. The CDR3 here is CASSQGPAGSYEQYF. The CDR3 DNA reads TGTGCCAGCAGTCAAGGACCTGCCGGCTCCTACGAGCAGTACTTC.